The rows below give T cell receptor beta chains drawn from one sample of a study of CD8 T cells in acute hepatitis C reinfection. Assay: immunoSEQ multiplex PCR; the TCRdb copy retains only in-frame clones and omits some. The sample yields roughly 1,400 clones, 50% seen once. Material: HCV NS3-1073 tetramer-sorted CD8+ T cells from PBMCs, obtained during acute infection. The receptors originated from a woman aged 18-30 years who spontaneously cleared hepatitis C infection. Both conserved end residues are part of each CDR3. D genes are given only for firm matches. A clone size is listed for some rows: how often the clone was seen (once, few, many), or a class if it is expanded.

clone_size: -
v_call: TRBV7-4
d_call: -
j_call: TRBJ1-1
cdr3_nt: TGTGCCAGCAGCTCTCGTTACTCGTCCGAGAGCGCTGAAGCTTTCTTT
cdr3_aa: CASSSRYSSESAEAFF

clone_size: few
v_call: TRBV4-2
d_call: -
j_call: TRBJ2-1
cdr3_nt: TGTGCCAGCAGCCAAGAGATAGCGGCTGGCAATGAGCAGTTCTTC
cdr3_aa: CASSQEIAAGNEQFF

clone_size: -
v_call: TRBV4-2
d_call: -
j_call: TRBJ1-2
cdr3_nt: TGTGCCAGCAGCCAAGAATACGGGGGGTGGGGGGGCTACACCTTC
cdr3_aa: CASSQEYGGWGGYTF

clone_size: -
v_call: TRBV28
d_call: -
j_call: TRBJ1-1
cdr3_nt: TGTGCCAGCAGTTTTTCCTTGACTGAAGCTTTCTTT
cdr3_aa: CASSFSLTEAFF

clone_size: -
v_call: TRBV19
d_call: TRBD2
j_call: TRBJ2-1
cdr3_nt: TGTGCCAGTAGTATAGGACTAGCGGGAGAACCCAATGAGCAGTTCTTC
cdr3_aa: CASSIGLAGEPNEQFF

clone_size: -
v_call: TRBV14
d_call: -
j_call: TRBJ1-2
cdr3_nt: TGTGCCAGCTTTGGGGTGCTCTGTACCTATGGCTACACCTTC
cdr3_aa: CASFGVLCTYGYTF

clone_size: -
v_call: TRBV12-5
d_call: TRBD2
j_call: TRBJ2-1
cdr3_nt: TGTGCTAGTGGTTTTGAGGGACTAGGGTTAGGTGAGCAGTTCTTC
cdr3_aa: CASGFEGLGLGEQFF

clone_size: few
v_call: TRBV2
d_call: TRBD1
j_call: TRBJ1-1
cdr3_nt: TGTGCCAGCAGTGCTGGACAGGGGGTAATGAACACTGAAGCTTTCTTT
cdr3_aa: CASSAGQGVMNTEAFF

clone_size: medium-sized
v_call: TRBV19
d_call: -
j_call: TRBJ1-1
cdr3_nt: TGTGCCAGTAGTATATCTTCGGGCACCTACATGAACACTGAAGCTTTCTTT
cdr3_aa: CASSISSGTYMNTEAFF

clone_size: -
v_call: TRBV11-2
d_call: -
j_call: TRBJ2-1
cdr3_nt: TGTGCCAGCAGCTTGTTGCAGGTGGAAAATGAGCAGTTCTTC
cdr3_aa: CASSLLQVENEQFF

clone_size: few
v_call: TRBV14
d_call: TRBD2
j_call: TRBJ2-1
cdr3_nt: TGTGCCAGCAGCCATAGTAGCGGGAGAGAGGATGAGCAGTTCTTC
cdr3_aa: CASSHSSGREDEQFF

clone_size: -
v_call: TRBV5-5
d_call: TRBD2
j_call: TRBJ2-1
cdr3_nt: TGTGCCAGCAGCCAAGGACTAGCGATAGGAGGAGCCTACAATGAGCAGTTCTTC
cdr3_aa: CASSQGLAIGGAYNEQFF

clone_size: -
v_call: TRBV4-1
d_call: TRBD1
j_call: TRBJ1-2
cdr3_nt: TGCGCCAGCAGCCAAGAAGGCCCGGGACAGGGGTACTATGGCTACACCTTC
cdr3_aa: CASSQEGPGQGYYGYTF

clone_size: -
v_call: TRBV7-8
d_call: TRBD2
j_call: TRBJ2-1
cdr3_nt: TGTGCCGGCAGCTTTGAGGTACTAGCGGGCAATGAGCAGTTCTTC
cdr3_aa: CAGSFEVLAGNEQFF

clone_size: -
v_call: TRBV14
d_call: -
j_call: TRBJ2-3
cdr3_nt: TGTGCCAGCAGCCAAGATGGTGGATCGAGCGGGTACACAGATACGCAGTATTTT
cdr3_aa: CASSQDGGSSGYTDTQYF

clone_size: medium-sized
v_call: TRBV27
d_call: -
j_call: TRBJ2-7
cdr3_nt: TGTGCCAGCAGTTTAAGTAGCGGAGGGAAACCCTACGAGCAGTACTTC
cdr3_aa: CASSLSSGGKPYEQYF

clone_size: -
v_call: TRBV6-4
d_call: -
j_call: TRBJ1-2
cdr3_nt: TGTGCCAGCATTCCCCCGGCGGCTATCGGCTACACCTTC
cdr3_aa: CASIPPAAIGYTF

clone_size: large
v_call: TRBV19
d_call: TRBD1
j_call: TRBJ2-2
cdr3_nt: TGTGCCAGTAGTATCGGACAGGGTATTTCGTACACCGGGGAGCTGTTTTTT
cdr3_aa: CASSIGQGISYTGELFF

clone_size: few
v_call: TRBV13
d_call: -
j_call: TRBJ1-1
cdr3_nt: TGTGCCAGCAGCTCCTTACAGGGACTAATGAACACTGAAGCTTTCTTT
cdr3_aa: CASSSLQGLMNTEAFF

clone_size: -
v_call: TRBV9
d_call: -
j_call: TRBJ1-1
cdr3_nt: TGTGCCAGCAGCGGGGTCGAAGGCACTGAAGCTTTCTTT
cdr3_aa: CASSGVEGTEAFF

clone_size: -
v_call: TRBV29-1
d_call: -
j_call: TRBJ1-6
cdr3_nt: TGCAGCGCCAAGGGGGGGACCAATAATTCACCCCTCCACTTT
cdr3_aa: CSAKGGTNNSPLHF

clone_size: -
v_call: TRBV4-2
d_call: TRBD2
j_call: TRBJ2-1
cdr3_nt: TGTGCCAGCAGCCAAGAAGCTAGCGGACTCTGGGGTGAGCAGTTCTTC
cdr3_aa: CASSQEASGLWGEQFF

clone_size: large
v_call: TRBV7-2
d_call: TRBD2
j_call: TRBJ2-7
cdr3_nt: TGTGCCAGCAGCTTAGGAGGGTCTAGCGGGATGAACGAGGAGCAGTACTTC
cdr3_aa: CASSLGGSSGMNEEQYF

clone_size: -
v_call: TRBV6-5
d_call: -
j_call: TRBJ1-2
cdr3_nt: TGTGCCAGCAGTTCGTCCGGGGACGACTATGGCTACACCTTC
cdr3_aa: CASSSSGDDYGYTF

clone_size: few
v_call: TRBV27
d_call: -
j_call: TRBJ2-1
cdr3_nt: TGTGCCAGCAGCCCCGGGGGAGCAGTTCCAAATGAGCAGTTCTTC
cdr3_aa: CASSPGGAVPNEQFF

clone_size: -
v_call: TRBV14
d_call: -
j_call: TRBJ1-2
cdr3_nt: TGTGCCAGCAGCCAAATGGACAAAGAACACTATGGCTACACCTTC
cdr3_aa: CASSQMDKEHYGYTF

clone_size: -
v_call: TRBV4-2
d_call: -
j_call: TRBJ1-2
cdr3_nt: TGTGCCAGCAGCCAAGAAATGGGGGCATGGGACGGCTACACCTTC
cdr3_aa: CASSQEMGAWDGYTF

clone_size: once
v_call: TRBV13
d_call: -
j_call: TRBJ2-6
cdr3_nt: TGTGCCAGCAGCCCTCATGGAGGCTTGACCCTTACTGGGGCCAACGTCCTGACTTTC
cdr3_aa: CASSPHGGLTLTGANVLTF

clone_size: -
v_call: TRBV27
d_call: TRBD1
j_call: TRBJ2-7
cdr3_nt: TGTGCCACCAGGGAAGCGGGACAGGGATACGAGCAGTACTTC
cdr3_aa: CATREAGQGYEQYF

clone_size: few
v_call: TRBV2
d_call: TRBD2
j_call: TRBJ2-7
cdr3_nt: TGTGCCAGCACTATGTCCCCGGGACTAGCTGCCACCTACGAGCAGTACTTC
cdr3_aa: CASTMSPGLAATYEQYF

clone_size: -
v_call: TRBV2
d_call: TRBD2
j_call: TRBJ2-3
cdr3_nt: TGTGCCAGCAGTGTGCTAGCGGCAGGACTCGGGGATACGCAGTATTTT
cdr3_aa: CASSVLAAGLGDTQYF

clone_size: -
v_call: TRBV18
d_call: -
j_call: TRBJ2-4
cdr3_nt: TGTGCCAGCTCCCACTGGACCGGGGACCCACAAGAAAACATTCAGTACTTC
cdr3_aa: CASSHWTGDPQENIQYF

clone_size: few
v_call: TRBV4-2
d_call: TRBD1
j_call: TRBJ2-7
cdr3_nt: TGTGCCAGCAGCCAGGAGCAAGACAGGGCCTGGGGCGAGCAGTACTTC
cdr3_aa: CASSQEQDRAWGEQYF

clone_size: -
v_call: TRBV4-2
d_call: -
j_call: TRBJ1-1
cdr3_nt: TGTGCCAGCAGCCAAGAGCGAGGGACTGAAGCTTTCTTT
cdr3_aa: CASSQERGTEAFF

clone_size: -
v_call: TRBV7-9
d_call: -
j_call: TRBJ2-1
cdr3_nt: TGTGCCAGCAGCTTAGGGGGGGACGGGGGCGGGGAGCAGTTCTTC
cdr3_aa: CASSLGGDGGGEQFF